The present T cell receptor beta chain was sequenced within a study of cytomegalovirus exposure and HLA in healthy donors. Study context: For the roughly 400 genotyped donors, around 76% fell within the Caucasian-associated ancestry cluster. Study outcomes and limitations: Apart from CMV serostatus, no immune exposure information was available. Generally TCR sequences proved uncommon, though certain public TCRs appeared in numerous donors. Sequencing likely produced, as an artifact, a cluster of highly shared sequence variants.

Per germline, CDR1 SNHLY and CDR2 FYNNEI. V lost 0 bases and J lost 1, with 12 bases in between. The CDR3 is 16 amino acids. To note about this clone: Its antigen is currently unknown.

Amplification used 60 Vbeta primers and 13 Jbeta primers. Here immunoSEQ multiplex PCR was the method, and the copy in TCRdb shows in-frame clones only, minus some. The sample shows tens of thousands of clones, approximately 71% of them seen only once. The receptor was derived from a man between 50 and 59 years old in good health and CMV-seronegative. The sample was PBMCs. The J gene is TRBJ2-5, the V gene TRBV2; no reliable D call. CDR3 in DNA: TGTGCCAGCAGTGAAGCAACAACGCTCACCCAAGAGACCCAGTACTTC. Its protein is CASSEATTLTQETQYF.